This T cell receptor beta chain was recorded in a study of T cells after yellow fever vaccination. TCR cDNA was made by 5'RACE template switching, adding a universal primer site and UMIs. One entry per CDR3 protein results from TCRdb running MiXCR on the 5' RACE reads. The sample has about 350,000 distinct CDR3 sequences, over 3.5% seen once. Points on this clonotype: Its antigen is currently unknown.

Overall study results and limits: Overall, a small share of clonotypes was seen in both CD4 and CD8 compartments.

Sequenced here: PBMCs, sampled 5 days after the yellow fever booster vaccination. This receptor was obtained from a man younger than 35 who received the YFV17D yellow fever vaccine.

CDR3 region: CASSLDAESYEQYV. CDR3 bases: TGTGCCAGCAGCTTGGACGCGGAATCCTACGAGCAGTACGTC. V gene TRBV7-6 combines with J gene TRBJ2-7, with D unclear. The CDR3 spans 14 residues. V shed 3 bases and J shed 1 base, with 10 bases lying between them. Germline lookup yields CDR1 SGHVS and CDR2 FNYEAQ.